This T cell receptor (beta chain) comes out of a study of shared clonotypes between healthy human individuals (dated by TCRdb to 2020 to 2022). Study-wide context: A few men and two women, aged 18 to 49 years, made up the cohort. To estimate repertoire size and how much clonotype sharing occurs between individuals, the study deeply sequenced the blood TCR repertoires of roughly 5 healthy adults. Different laboratories and diverse techniques were used to prepare libraries and sequence TCR repertoires, to increase sequencing depth and limit assay-specific biases. Each donor's leukapheresis produced roughly between about 0.9 and 9.5 billion PBMCs. Study-level results and caveats: Based on pairwise subsampling, the degree of clonotype sharing among donors was expected to be affected by sequencing depth. Only blood was sampled, and tissue TCR repertoires likely differ from those in blood. The small number of donors limited the genetic and exposure-history diversity represented.

TCR CDR3 regions were amplified from genomic DNA by multiplex PCR using the deep immunoSEQ assay. Genomic DNA extracted from each cell subset was distributed evenly over all wells of several immunoSEQ 96-well plates, and each plate served as one replicate. For unsorted PBMC, approximately 0.3 ug of genomic DNA, equivalent to 30,000 to 35,000 T cell genomes, went into each replicate PCR. Unsorted PBMC genomic DNA was sequenced across ten immunoSEQ deep assay plates. The purified libraries were quantified using a Qubit 3.0 fluorometer, sized with a Bioanalyzer 2100, and then quantified again using the KAPA Library Quantification kit. Every immunoSEQ 96-well plate was sequenced on a dedicated single-read 150-cycle Illumina NextSeq 550 flow cell. Processing in the source paper ran as follows. Because only junctional sequences without quality scores were contained in the immunoSEQ output, filtering matching that applied to full-length reads could not be performed. Sequences were annotated with PyIR, a Python wrapper for IgBLAST v1.9, and V/J genes and CDR3 were assigned using IMGT germline references. Any read was removed if the V/J assignment was weak (E-value above 1e-6), the CDR3 was missing, or the read contained stop codons, out-of-frame junctions, or ambiguous translated residues. V3J clonotypes were defined by identical inferred V gene, J gene, and CDR3 amino acid sequence. The percentage overlap between two repertoires was calculated by dividing the number of shared unique clonotypes by the size of the smaller repertoire. Three approaches were used to assess repertoire richness: RTK rarefaction, the Chao1 estimator, and Recon v2.1 estimates of unobserved clonotypes. In TCRdb, the immuneACCESS table is reduced to in-frame sequences with V and J assigned. These tables do not hold every clone; where another copy was compared, an unresolved V gene accounts for under half, and the others remain unexplained. V, J and clone size reflect that table, while D and trimming were determined from the DNA. Present in this sample are approximately 480,000 clones, approximately 79% of which were seen just once. The ten top clones hold roughly an eighth of the sample.

Regarding this clone: Its antigen is not yet known. There are no base qualities to consult, and no much larger clone falls within one base.

The donors were healthy, HIV-negative adults with no recently reported acute infections or vaccinations. Only Caucasian adults living in Nashville, Tennessee, USA were represented among the donors. For unsorted samples, tens of millions of PBMCs were counted and genomic DNA was extracted with the QIAamp DNA Blood Mini kit. After blood collection by leukapheresis, PBMCs were isolated using Ficoll-Histopaque density gradient centrifugation and then cryopreserved in the vapor phase of liquid nitrogen. CDR1 and CDR2, per the germline V gene, are SGHAT and FQNNGV. V was cut back by 8 bases and J by 5 bases, leaving a gap of 18 bases between them. From cysteine to phenylalanine, the CDR3 is 14 amino acids long. Kept here is only the CDR3 DNA, which spans 42 bases and is read in frame from base 1.

This clonotype was sampled from a woman in her thirties or forties in good health. Some clones in this sample may be carry-over from other donors' samples. The receptor chain draws on TRBV11-2 and TRBJ2-5; the best D guess is TRBD2, with 7 bases matching. The sample consisted of PBMCs. The nucleotides are TGTGCCAGCGGAGGACGGGGGGCGAGGGAGACCCAGTACTTC. This sequence encodes CASGGRGARETQYF.